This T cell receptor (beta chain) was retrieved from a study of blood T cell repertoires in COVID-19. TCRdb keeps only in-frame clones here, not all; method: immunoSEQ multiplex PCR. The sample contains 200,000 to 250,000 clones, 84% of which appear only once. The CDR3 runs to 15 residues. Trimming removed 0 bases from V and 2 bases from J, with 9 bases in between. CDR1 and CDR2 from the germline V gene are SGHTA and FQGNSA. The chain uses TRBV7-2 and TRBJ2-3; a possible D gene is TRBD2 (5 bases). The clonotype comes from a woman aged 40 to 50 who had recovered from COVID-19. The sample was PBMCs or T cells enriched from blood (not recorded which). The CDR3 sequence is CASSLAGRSTDTQYF. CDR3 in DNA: TGTGCCAGCAGCTTAGCGGGGAGATCCACAGATACGCAGTATTTT. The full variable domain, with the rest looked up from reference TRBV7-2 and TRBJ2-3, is GAGVSQSPSNKVTEKGKDVELRCDPISGHTALYWYRQSLGQGLEFLIYFQGNSAPDKSGLPSDRFSAERTGGSVSTLTIQRTQQEDSAVYLCASSLAGRSTDTQYFGPGTRLTVL.